These 10 T cell receptor beta chains share one sample of origin, sequenced in a study of radiotherapy plus CTLA-4 blockade in lung cancer. Produced via immunoSEQ multiplex PCR; TCRdb's table is partial and in-frame only. The sample contains around 80,000 clones, under 75% of which appear only once. The sample in question was peripheral blood, obtained from a patient treated with radiotherapy plus ipilimumab. Receptors originate from a human donor with non-small cell lung cancer whose response to radiotherapy plus ipilimumab could not be evaluated.

The chain carries TRBV28 and TRBJ1-4; TRBD1 aligns across 8 bases. V was pared by 5 bases and J by 8 bases, with 10 bases of the junction left unmatched. Germline V gene data show CDR1 as MDHEN and CDR2 as SYDVKM. The length of the CDR3 is 15 residues. CDR3 amino acids: CASSSRQGIGEKLFF. The CDR3 coding sequence is TGTGCCAGCAGTAGCCGACAGGGGATAGGAGAAAAACTGTTTTTT.

The V call is TRBV27, the J call TRBJ2-4; D may be TRBD1 (6 bases). The CDR3 runs to 20 residues. Trimming removed 2 bases from V and 0 bases from J, with 23 bases in between. The germline CDR1 and CDR2 sequences are MNHEY and SMNVEV (reference sequence). CDR3 in amino acids: CASSLGAYRAELLAKNIQYF. As DNA, the CDR3 is TGTGCCAGCAGTTTAGGGGCCTACAGGGCCGAGCTCTTAGCCAAAAACATTCAGTACTTC.

This clone has just a few counts. The genes are TRBV14 and TRBJ2-7; 8 bases fit TRBD2. Germline V gives CDR1 SGHDN, CDR2 FVKESK. V lost 1 base, J lost 3 bases, and 2 bases stayed unmatched. The CDR3 covers 14 residues. The DNA of the CDR3 is TGTGCCAGCAGCCAAGTCGCGGGAGGCTACGAGCAGTACTTC. Encoded protein: CASSQVAGGYEQYF.

The J gene is TRBJ2-5, the V gene TRBV19, with no clear D. The CDR3 totals 15 residues. CDR1 is LNHDA and CDR2 is SQIVND in the germline V gene (reference sequence). V dropped 0 bases and J dropped 5 bases, with 13 bases sitting between them. The CDR3 sequence is CASSIDWRVGETQYF. DNA for the CDR3: TGTGCCAGTAGTATAGATTGGCGTGTCGGGGAGACCCAGTACTTC.

This clone has just one count. This chain joins TRBV5-4 and TRBJ2-3; D perhaps matches TRBD1 (5 bases). The CDR3 contains 15 residues. V was cut by 0 bases and J by 7 bases, with 15 bases left in between. Looked up from germline, CDR1 is SGHNT and CDR2 is YYREEE (reference sequence). As DNA, the CDR3 is TGTGCCAGCAGCTTGGCCTTGGCAGGGCAAAATACGCAGTATTTT. It encodes CASSLALAGQNTQYF.

This chain connects TRBV18 to TRBJ1-3; D gene unclear. This CDR3 is built from 15 residues. Germline CDR1 reads KGHSH; CDR2 reads LQKENI. Trimming left V 4 bases short and J 8 bases short, with 18 bases between. CDR3 loop: CASSLGFEYGDTIYF. As DNA, the CDR3 is TGTGCCAGCTCACTGGGCTTTGAGTATGGTGACACCATATATTTT.

This rearrangement joins TRBV11-3 to TRBJ1-2; 10 bases align to TRBD1. The ends lost 5 bases at V and 5 bases at J; junction bases unmatched: 11. This CDR3 region has 16 residues. The V gene's germline CDR1 is SGHNT and CDR2 YENEEA. Here the CDR3 reads CASSQSSGTGAYGYTF. CDR3 DNA: TGTGCCAGCAGCCAGAGCAGTGGGACAGGGGCTTATGGCTACACCTTC.

The gene calls are TRBV11-2 and TRBJ1-3; D is possibly TRBD1 (5 bases). Germline loops: CDR1 SGHAT, CDR2 FQNNGV. V was clipped by 3 bases and J by 3 bases, with 12 bases between them. The CDR3 length is 15 residues. CDR3 sequence reads: CASSFPFRVGNTIYF. CDR3 bases: TGTGCCAGCAGCTTTCCCTTCAGGGTTGGAAACACCATATATTTT.

The chain couples TRBV30 to TRBJ1-2, with TRBD1 matching 8 bases. V dropped 1 base and J dropped 8; count of bases not matched to a gene: 12. Germline CDR1 and CDR2: GTSNPN and SVGIG (reference sequence). The length of the CDR3 is 15 residues. The CDR3 region has the DNA TGTGCCTGGAGTGCCCTGTTGAGGCAGGGGGCAGGCTACACCTTC. Protein sequence: CAWSALLRQGAGYTF.

CDR3 sequence reads: CASSPGQGPHNYGYTF. CDR3 DNA: TGCGCCAGCAGCCCGGGACAGGGACCCCATAACTATGGCTACACCTTC. The genes are TRBV4-1 and TRBJ1-2, with 9 bases that match TRBD1. Germline V gives CDR1 MGHRA, CDR2 YSYEKL. This CDR3 has 16 amino acids. Unmatched junction bases numbered 7, after V lost 4 bases and J lost 1 base.